This TCR beta chain was recovered during a study of early T cells in non-severe SARS-CoV-2 infection (dated by TCRdb to the early 2020s). Context from the whole study: TCR sequencing used bulk RNA from unsorted whole blood, so alpha and beta chains could not be paired.

This clonotype was observed a few times. Its antigen remains undetermined. Per-base qualities were not stored, and no clone one base away is much larger. This was a case-control study nested in a cohort of healthcare workers in London, UK, who had nasopharyngeal swab PCR tests and blood samples taken every week. Healthcare workers were recruited during the week of the UK lockdown, between 23 and 31 March 2020, and followed weekly for up to roughly 16 weeks. Study-level results and caveats: VDJdb matching was skewed toward anti-spike CD8 responses, so virus-specific expansions were likely underestimated and private and CD4 specificities were missed.

Library preparation employed 5' RACE. The listed sequencing device is NextSeq 500. The TCR library protocol attached unique molecular identifiers to individual cDNA molecules to correct for sequencing error and PCR bias. Both TCR alpha and beta chains were sequenced, and tight co-correlation was observed between alpha and beta sequence abundances in each sample. Per the authors' processing: Decombinator V4 was used to perform V gene, J gene and CDR3 annotation of TCR sequences. Expanded TCRs were defined as changing significantly between any two time points under a Poisson model with p below 0.0001. TCR abundances were normalised to the total number of TCRs sequenced in each sample and reported as counts per million. TRAV1-2 paired with TRAJ12, TRAJ20 or TRAJ33 defined MAIT TCRs, while TRAV10 paired with TRAJ18 defined iNKT TCRs. A search of VDJdb, accessed on 1 November 2021, was run for TCRs annotated to CMV, EBV and SARS-CoV-2, with TCRs annotated for multiple antigens excluded. TCRdb ran its own pipeline on the public reads, namely fastp trimming at Q25 and MiXCR clone calling, and kept in-frame beta chains. CDR3 protein duplicates are merged, each entry listing the most common genes and DNA. TCRdb's processing, not the authors', yielded these V and J calls. The sample table records 70,000 to 95,000 distinct CDR3 sequences; about 14% of these occur just once. The ten largest clones capture approximately 11% of the sample.

From V the trimming removes 3 bases and from J it removes 6 bases, while the gene matches leave 4 bases of the junction unaccounted for. From the germline V gene (reference sequence), CDR1 is MNHEY and CDR2 is SMNVEV. Measured from the cysteine to the phenylalanine, the CDR3 is 13 residues long. Only the CDR3 part of the read is kept: 39 bases, read in frame from the first base. This receptor chain uses TRBV27 and TRBJ2-7, with 8 bases aligning to TRBD2. The clonotype comes from an adult who was a healthcare worker with PCR-confirmed SARS-CoV-2 infection or an uninfected control (not recorded which). The sequenced sample consisted of whole blood. The encoded CDR3 is CASSFASGGEQYF. The sequenced DNA: TGTGCCAGCAGTTTTGCCAGCGGGGGCGAGCAGTACTTC.